This T cell receptor beta chain was sequenced for a study of early T cells in non-severe SARS-CoV-2 infection. TCRdb fed the 5' RACE reads into MiXCR, producing one record per CDR3 protein. The sample yields 55,000 to 65,000 distinct CDR3 sequences, 10% to 15% seen once. The sequence was obtained from an adult who was a healthcare worker with PCR-confirmed SARS-CoV-2 infection or an uninfected control (not recorded which). Here the sequenced sample was whole blood, taken at baseline.

DNA of the CDR3: TGCAGTGCTAGAGCCAGATACACAGCGGGAGGCAACCAAGAGACCCAGTACTTC. Encoded protein: CSARARYTAGGNQETQYF. The rearrangement joins TRBV20-1 to TRBJ2-5; TRBD2 agrees at 9 bases. The length of the CDR3 is 18 residues. CDR1 is DFQATT, CDR2 SNEGSKA, per germline (reference sequence). The V and J ends lost 1 base and 0 bases, in that order; junction bases with no gene match: 12.